This T cell receptor (beta chain) comes out of a study of blood T cell repertoires in COVID-19. For the study at large: COVID-19 samples, acute and convalescent, were from the United States, Italy and Spain. The cDNA or gDNA used as material had been derived from T cells, B-cell-depleted T cells, or PBMCs.

Germline CDR1 SNHLY, CDR2 FYNNEI. The CDR3 has 15 amino acids. V lost 6 bases and J lost 0; bases outside the gene matches: 7. In the source study's methods: It was from reference gene primer amplification that nucleated cell counts were estimated. Only in-frame clones appear in the TCRdb table, and some are missing; sequencing was by immunoSEQ multiplex PCR. For V, J and clone size, that table is used; D and trimming come from the DNA. The profile shows under 500,000 clones, roughly nine tenths of them singletons. Those enrolled, adults aged about 18 to 89 years, came from 24 US areas. The sample consisted of PBMCs or T cells enriched from blood (not recorded which). The source is a woman between 18 and 29 years old with acute COVID-19. This rearrangement joins TRBV2 to TRBJ1-1; TRBD1 matches 7 bases. The CDR3 spells CASREKDRLNTEAFF. CDR3 coding DNA: TGTGCCAGCAGGGAAAAGGACAGGCTGAACACTGAAGCTTTCTTT.